Listed below are T cell receptor beta chains from one sample, sequenced in a study of shared clonotypes between healthy human individuals. TCRdb's copy holds only in-frame clones and misses some; the assay was immunoSEQ multiplex PCR. The profile shows under 600,000 clones, roughly 98% of them singletons. Input material: naive CD8+ T cells sorted from blood. The receptors were sampled from a young man in good health. Both conserved end residues are part of each CDR3. D genes are given only for firm matches. Only part of the rows carry a size: once, few, many, or a class if the clone is expanded.

V	D	size	J	CDR3	DNA
TRBV5-4	TRBD2	.	TRBJ2-7	CASSRTSGNEQYF	TGTGCCAGCAGCCGGACTAGCGGGAACGAGCAGTACTTC
TRBV6-1	.	.	TRBJ2-7	CASSGYKTGHLYEQYF	TGTGCCAGCAGTGGATACAAAACGGGCCACCTCTACGAGCAGTACTTC
TRBV10-3	.	.	TRBJ1-1	CAISDLRNTEAFF	TGTGCCATCAGTGACCTCAGGAACACTGAAGCTTTCTTT
TRBV5-1	.	.	TRBJ2-5	CASSLARSSPQETQYF	TGCGCCAGCAGCTTGGCCCGAAGCAGCCCCCAAGAGACCCAGTACTTC
TRBV7-2	TRBD2	.	TRBJ2-5	CASSLAPLAGETQYF	TGTGCCAGCAGCTTAGCCCCACTAGCGGGAGAGACCCAGTACTTC
TRBV28	.	once	TRBJ1-1	CASSLVQGRTEAFF	TGTGCCAGCAGTTTAGTTCAGGGTCGAACTGAAGCTTTCTTT
TRBV7-9	TRBD2	.	TRBJ2-1	CASRRDAGGRREQFF	TGTGCCAGCAGGCGAGACGCGGGAGGACGGAGGGAGCAGTTCTTC
TRBV27	.	.	TRBJ2-3	CASSLSWGTDTQYF	TGTGCCAGCAGTTTGTCGTGGGGCACAGATACGCAGTATTTT
TRBV5-6	TRBD2	.	TRBJ2-1	CASSPLPGTSRSYNEQFF	TGTGCCAGCAGCCCCCTGCCCGGGACTAGTCGTTCCTACAATGAGCAGTTCTTC
TRBV27	.	.	TRBJ2-7	CASSQTSTYEQYF	TGTGCCAGCAGTCAGACATCCACCTACGAGCAGTACTTC
TRBV14	.	.	TRBJ2-5	CASSPKTGVQETQYF	TGTGCCAGCAGCCCAAAGACCGGAGTGCAGGAGACCCAGTACTTC
TRBV28	TRBD1	.	TRBJ2-1	CASENSGTGENNEQFF	TGTGCCAGCGAAAATTCCGGGACAGGGGAAAACAATGAGCAGTTCTTC
TRBV9	.	.	TRBJ2-7	CASSAGVGFEQYF	TGTGCCAGCAGCGCAGGGGTAGGCTTCGAGCAGTACTTC
TRBV21-1	.	.	TRBJ2-7	CASSYPARVYEQYF	TGTGCCAGCAGCTACCCGGCCAGGGTCTACGAGCAGTACTTC
TRBV28	TRBD1	.	TRBJ2-1	CASSLGTGGNEQFF	TGTGCCAGCAGTTTAGGGACAGGGGGTAATGAGCAGTTCTTC
TRBV4-1	.	.	TRBJ2-7	CASSRQIRYEQYF	TGCGCCAGCAGCCGACAAATCAGATACGAGCAGTACTTC
TRBV27	.	.	TRBJ2-7	CASSSKTGIRGYEQYF	TGTGCCAGCAGTTCTAAAACAGGGATTAGAGGCTACGAGCAGTACTTC
TRBV7-6	TRBD2	.	TRBJ2-2	CASSLRTSGSYPNTGELFF	TGTGCCAGCAGCTTGAGGACTAGCGGGAGCTACCCGAACACCGGGGAGCTGTTTTTT
TRBV4-1	TRBD1	once	TRBJ1-1	CASSQPGQGHTEAFF	TGCGCCAGCAGCCAGCCGGGACAGGGGCACACTGAAGCTTTCTTT
TRBV4-1	TRBD1	.	TRBJ1-5	CASSQTGFQPQHF	TGCGCCAGCAGCCAGACAGGGTTTCAGCCCCAGCATTTT
TRBV29-1	TRBD2	.	TRBJ2-7	CSARTSGYYEQYF	TGCAGCGCTAGGACTAGCGGATACTACGAGCAGTACTTC
TRBV7-9	.	.	TRBJ1-4	CASSFIVSTSHEKLFF	TGTGCCAGCAGCTTTATCGTTTCGACCAGCCATGAAAAACTGTTTTTT
TRBV5-1	TRBD2	.	TRBJ2-1	CASSLLGGYSGREARNEQFF	TGCGCCAGCAGCTTGCTGGGAGGTTATAGCGGGAGGGAGGCACGCAATGAGCAGTTCTTC
TRBV29-1	.	once	TRBJ2-1	CSVPDVSLFF	TGCAGCGTTCCGGATGTTAGTCTGTTCTTC
TRBV30	.	.	TRBJ1-1	CAWSDVWTSEAFF	TGTGCCTGGAGTGACGTCTGGACCTCTGAAGCTTTCTTT
TRBV7-9	TRBD1	.	TRBJ2-7	CASTHRDRSYEQYF	TGTGCCAGCACCCACCGGGACAGATCCTACGAGCAGTACTTC
TRBV30	.	.	TRBJ2-7	CAWSTVGDEQYF	TGTGCCTGGAGTACCGTGGGGGACGAGCAGTACTTC
TRBV4-3	.	.	TRBJ1-1	CASSLLTENTEAFF	TGCGCCAGCAGCCTCCTAACGGAGAACACTGAAGCTTTCTTT
TRBV6-4	.	.	TRBJ2-3	CASSSNAPDTQYF	TGTGCCAGCAGTTCTAACGCCCCAGATACGCAGTATTTT